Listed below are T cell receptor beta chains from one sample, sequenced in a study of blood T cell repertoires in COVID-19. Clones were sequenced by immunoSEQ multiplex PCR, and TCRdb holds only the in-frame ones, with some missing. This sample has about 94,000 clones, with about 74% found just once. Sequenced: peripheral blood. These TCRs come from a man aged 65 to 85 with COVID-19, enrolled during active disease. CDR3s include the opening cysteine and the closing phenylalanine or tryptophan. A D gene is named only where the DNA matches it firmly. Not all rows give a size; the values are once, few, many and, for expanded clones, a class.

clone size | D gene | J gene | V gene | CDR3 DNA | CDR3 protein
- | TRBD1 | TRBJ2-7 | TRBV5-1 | TGCGCCAGCAGCTTGGGGGGGACAGCATCCTACGAGCAGTACTTC | CASSLGGTASYEQYF
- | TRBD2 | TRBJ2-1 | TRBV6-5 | TGTGCCAGCAGACTAGCGGGAGTCGGCTACAATGAGCAGTTCTTC | CASRLAGVGYNEQFF
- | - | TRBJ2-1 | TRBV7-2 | TGTGCCAGCAGGGGGAGCTCCTACAATGAGCAGTTCTTC | CASRGSSYNEQFF
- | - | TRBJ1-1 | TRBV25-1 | TGTGCCAGCAGTGATGGGGGGTCCAACACTGAAGCTTTCTTT | CASSDGGSNTEAFF
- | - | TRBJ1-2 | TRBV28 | TGTGCCAGTTCAACTCCGACGCGGGCGTATGGCTACACCTTC | CASSTPTRAYGYTF
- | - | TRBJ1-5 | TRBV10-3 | TGTGCCATCGGTTCCGGGGTCCTCGCTCAGCCCCAGCATTTT | CAIGSGVLAQPQHF
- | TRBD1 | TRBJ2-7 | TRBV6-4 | TGTGCCAGCAGCCCCAGGTGGGGCCAGGGGGCTGGCGAGCAGTACTTC | CASSPRWGQGAGEQYF
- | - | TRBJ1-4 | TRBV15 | TGTGCCACCAGCAGAGGGGGGCAGGGATATACTAATGAAAAACTGTTTTTT | CATSRGGQGYTNEKLFF
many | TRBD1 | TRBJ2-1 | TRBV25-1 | TGTGCCAGCAAGGGACAGGGGGGATACACTGAGCAGTTCTTC | CASKGQGGYTEQFF
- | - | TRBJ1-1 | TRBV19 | TGTGCCAGTAGACGGACAGTCAACCAGGCGTACACTGAAGCTTTCTTT | CASRRTVNQAYTEAFF
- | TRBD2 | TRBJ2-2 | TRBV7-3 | TGTGCCAGCAGGTTGGGACTAGGGTTCGCCGGGGAGCTGTTTTTT | CASRLGLGFAGELFF
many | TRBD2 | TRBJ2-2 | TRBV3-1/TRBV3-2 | TGTGCCAGCAGCCACTCGCCGGGACTATGTACGTCCGCCGGGGAGCTGTTTTTT | CASSHSPGLCTSAGELFF
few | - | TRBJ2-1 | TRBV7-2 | TGTGCCAGCAGCTCCGAGGGTGTTGGAACGTACAATGAGCAGTTCTTC | CASSSEGVGTYNEQFF
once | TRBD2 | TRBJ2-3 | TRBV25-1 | TGTGCCAGCAGTGAACTAGCGGGCCCAGATACGCAGTATTTT | CASSELAGPDTQYF
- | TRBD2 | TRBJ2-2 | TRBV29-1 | TGCAGCGTTGGGATAGCGGGAGGGACCGGGGAGCTGTTTTTT | CSVGIAGGTGELFF
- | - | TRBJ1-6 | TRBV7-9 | TGTGCCAGCAGCTCAACCGGGACTTATTCACCCCTCCACTTT | CASSSTGTYSPLHF
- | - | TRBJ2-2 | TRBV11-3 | TGTGCCAGCAGCTCGATGGGGAGTAGGAACACCGGGGAGCTGTTTTTT | CASSSMGSRNTGELFF
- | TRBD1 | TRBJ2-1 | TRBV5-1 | TGCGCCAGCAACTCCGGGACAGACTACAATGAGCAGTTCTTC | CASNSGTDYNEQFF
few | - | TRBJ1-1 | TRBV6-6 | TGTGCCAGCTCTCACAAAGTACAGGCGAACACTGAAGCTTTCTTT | CASSHKVQANTEAFF
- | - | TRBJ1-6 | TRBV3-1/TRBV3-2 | TGTGCCAGCAGCCAAGACCCCGAGAGACAGGCGAGTAATTCACCCCTCCACTTT | CASSQDPERQASNSPLHF
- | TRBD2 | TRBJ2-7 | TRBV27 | TGTGCCAGCAGAAAAGCGGGAGGGCTTTACGAGCAGTACTTC | CASRKAGGLYEQYF
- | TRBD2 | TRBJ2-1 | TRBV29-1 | TGCAGCGTTGAAGGGTTGGCGGGAGGCCTATTTGAGCAGTTCTTC | CSVEGLAGGLFEQFF
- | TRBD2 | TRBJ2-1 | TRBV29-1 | TGCAGCGTTGTAGCGGGAGGTCGGGAGCAGTTCTTC | CSVVAGGREQFF
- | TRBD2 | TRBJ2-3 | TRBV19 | TGTGCCAGTAGTATGGCTAGCGGGAGGGTAGATACGCAGTATTTT | CASSMASGRVDTQYF
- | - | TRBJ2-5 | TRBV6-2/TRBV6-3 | - | CASSRYTLDKVETQYF
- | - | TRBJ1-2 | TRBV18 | TGTGCCAGCTCACCAGTGAGGGACTCTTATGGCTACACCTTC | CASSPVRDSYGYTF
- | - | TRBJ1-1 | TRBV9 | TGTGCCAGCAGCTCAAACCAGATTCAGAACACTGAAGCTTTCTTT | CASSSNQIQNTEAFF
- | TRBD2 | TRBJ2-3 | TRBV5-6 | TGTGCCAGCAGCTTCCGGGGGGAGAATACGCAGTATTTT | CASSFRGENTQYF
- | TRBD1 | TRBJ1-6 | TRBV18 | TGTGCCAGCTCACCCGGGACAGGTCCGCCCCTCCACTTT | CASSPGTGPPLHF
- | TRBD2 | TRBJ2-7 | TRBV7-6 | TGTGCCAGCAGCTTAGATACAGGGGGCTTTCTAGCGGGGGGCTACGAGCAGTACTTC | CASSLDTGGFLAGGYEQYF
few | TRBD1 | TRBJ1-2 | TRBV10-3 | TGTGCCATCAGTGTGTCCGAGACAGGGAGGGGCTACACCTTC | CAISVSETGRGYTF
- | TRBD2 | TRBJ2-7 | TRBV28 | TGTGCCAGCAGTTCCCGGACTAGCGGAGATTCCTCCTACGAGCAGTACTTC | CASSSRTSGDSSYEQYF
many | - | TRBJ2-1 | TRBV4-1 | TGCGCCAGCAGCCGACTAGTGTACAATGAGCAGTTCTTC | CASSRLVYNEQFF
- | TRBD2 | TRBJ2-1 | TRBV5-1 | TGCGCCAGCAGCTTGAAAACTAGCGGGTACAATGAGCAGTTCTTC | CASSLKTSGYNEQFF
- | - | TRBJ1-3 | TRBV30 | TGTGCCTGGAGTGGTTTCGGGACTGGAGGAAACACCATATATTTT | CAWSGFGTGGNTIYF
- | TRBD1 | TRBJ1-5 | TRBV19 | TGTGCCAGTACTTACGGAGGGGGCTGGGGTCAGCCCCAGCATTTT | CASTYGGGWGQPQHF
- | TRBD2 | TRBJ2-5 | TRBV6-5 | TGTGCCAGCAGTTTAGCGGGCGGGAACCCGACCCAGTACTTC | CASSLAGGNPTQYF
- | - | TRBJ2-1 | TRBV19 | TGTGCCAGTAGTACACCTCTAGGACAGAGGCTTAGCTCCTACAATGAGCAGTTCTTC | CASSTPLGQRLSSYNEQFF
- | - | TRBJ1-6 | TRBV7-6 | TGTGCCAGCAGCTTAGAGGGAGGGATCCATAATTCACCCCTCCACTTT | CASSLEGGIHNSPLHF
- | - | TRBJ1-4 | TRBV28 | TGTGCCAGCAGTTTGGCGCAGGGTAATGAAAAACTGTTTTTT | CASSLAQGNEKLFF
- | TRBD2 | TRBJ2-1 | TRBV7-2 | TGTGCCAGCAGCTTCAAAGCGGGAGGGTACAATGAGCAGTTCTTC | CASSFKAGGYNEQFF
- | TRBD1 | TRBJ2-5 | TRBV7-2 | TGTGCCAGCAGCGCACCGGGACAGGGGGAGACCCAGTACTTC | CASSAPGQGETQYF
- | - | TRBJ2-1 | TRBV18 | TGTGCCAGCTGTTGGAAGACAGGAGGTGGGGATGAGCAGTTCTTC | CASCWKTGGGDEQFF
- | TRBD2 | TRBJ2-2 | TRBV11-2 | TGTGCCAGCAGCTTAGCAAGGACTAGCGGGAGGTCCGGGGAGCTGTTTTTT | CASSLARTSGRSGELFF
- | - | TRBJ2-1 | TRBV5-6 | TGTGCCAGCAGCCTCCGGGTGGCTAGAGAAAATTCCCCCCTCATCTTC | CASSLRVARENSPLIF
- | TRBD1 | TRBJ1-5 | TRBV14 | TGTGCCAGCAGCCATAGGACAGGGGATAGCAATCAGCCCCAGCATTTT | CASSHRTGDSNQPQHF
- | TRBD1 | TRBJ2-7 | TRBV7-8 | TGTGCCAGCAGCCCCGAATCAGGGGGCCCCTACGAGCAGTACTTC | CASSPESGGPYEQYF
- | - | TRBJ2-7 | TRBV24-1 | TGTGCCACCAGTGGGGGGCGTAGCTCCTACGAGCAGTACTTC | CATSGGRSSYEQYF
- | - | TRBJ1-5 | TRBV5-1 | TGCGCCAGCAGCTTCGGACTCCCGGGGCAGCCCCAGCATTTT | CASSFGLPGQPQHF
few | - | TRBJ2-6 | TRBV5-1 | TGCGCCAGCAGCGCGACGGGGTTGTCCGGGGCCAACGTCCTGACTTTC | CASSATGLSGANVLTF
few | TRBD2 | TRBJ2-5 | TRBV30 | TGTGCCTGGACTTCCCCCAGGGGTCTAGCGGGAGTCGGAGAGACCCAGTACTTC | CAWTSPRGLAGVGETQYF
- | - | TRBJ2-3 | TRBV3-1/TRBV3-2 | TGTGCCAGCAGCCAACCCCCTAACACGCAGTATTTT | CASSQPPNTQYF
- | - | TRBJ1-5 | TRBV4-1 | TGCGCCAGCAGCCGGCAAGCCGGATGGGTGGGGAGGGGTCGCAATCAGCCCCAGCATTTT | CASSRQAGWVGRGRNQPQHF